This T cell receptor (beta chain) was captured by sequencing in a study of blood T cell repertoires in COVID-19. Trimming cost V 2 bases and J 8 bases, with 12 bases left between them. The CDR3 is made up of 13 amino acids. The germline V gene encodes CDR1 PRHDT and CDR2 FYEKMQ (reference sequence). In the authors' workflow: Amplified reference gene primers provided the basis for estimating nucleated cell counts. Method: immunoSEQ multiplex PCR; TCRdb's copy keeps in-frame clones and lacks some. The V and J calls and clone size were taken over from that table, and D and trimming were inferred from the DNA. The data show more than 65,000 clones, around 85% seen once.

Sequencing used peripheral blood. The sequence derives from a man in his fifties or sixties with acute or convalescent COVID-19. The chain carries TRBV13 and TRBJ1-2; the D gene is possibly TRBD1 (6 bases). The CDR3 here is CASSLLGARGYTF. In DNA form, the CDR3 reads TGTGCCAGCAGCTTATTGGGGGCGCGGGGCTACACCTTC.